A single sample gave rise to the 23 T cell receptor beta chains below, sequenced in a study of shared clonotypes between healthy human individuals. Method: immunoSEQ multiplex PCR; TCRdb's copy keeps in-frame clones and lacks some. This sample carries over a million clones, approximately 97% of them seen once, and the ten largest clones take about 1.2%. Specimen: naive CD4+ T cells sorted from blood. Subset in this sample: CD45RA+ positively selected. The receptors stem from a man younger than 45 in good health.

The rearrangement joins TRBV11-2 to TRBJ2-2; D ambiguous. V was shortened by 2 bases and J by 4 bases, with 14 bases between the two germline ends. CDR1 is SGHAT and CDR2 is FQNNGV in the germline V gene. The length of the CDR3 is 16 residues. Written as DNA, the CDR3 is TGTGCCAGCAGCTTACTCTTGAATGGCGTCACCGGGGAGCTGTTTTTT. It translates to CASSLLLNGVTGELFF.

Comment on this clone: Other DNA sequences from this sample encode an identical CDR3 as well. The CDR3 DNA reads TGTGCCAGCAGCTTACGAGGGGTCACCGGGGAGCTGTTTTTT. Its translation: CASSLRGVTGELFF. The rearrangement links TRBV7-2 to TRBJ2-2; tentatively, D is TRBD1 or TRBD2 (5 bases each). The V end was cut by 2 bases, the J end by 4 bases, with 8 bases between. The CDR3 has 14 amino acids. Germline assignment: CDR1 SGHTA and CDR2 FQGNSA.

The chain recombines TRBV5-1 with TRBJ2-5; D uncertain. The CDR3 runs 13 residues. Trimming took off 2 bases at V and 5 bases at J, with 10 bases between the two ends. Germline V gene lookup returns CDR1 SGHRS and CDR2 YFSETQ. The CDR3, as DNA: TGCGCCAGCAGCTTTGAGCCGTGGGAGACCCAGTACTTC. Protein sequence: CASSFEPWETQYF.

The sample holds a few counts of this clone. The rearrangement uses TRBV5-1 and TRBJ2-7; the D gene is possibly TRBD1 (6 bases). V lost 4 bases, J lost 3 bases, and 8 bases lay in between. CDR1 and CDR2 (germline): SGHRS, YFSETQ. The CDR3 length is 12 residues. The CDR3 coding sequence is TGCGCCAGCAGCCGGGACATCTACGAGCAGTACTTC. Its protein is CASSRDIYEQYF.

The rearrangement uses TRBV7-8 and TRBJ2-3; D gene uncertain. Trimming removed 5 bases from V and 3 bases from J, with 12 bases in between. CDR3 length: 14 residues. CDR1 and CDR2 from the germline V gene are SGHVS and FQNEAQ. The chain's CDR3 is CASSPVPKTDTQYF. The CDR3 DNA follows: TGTGCCAGCAGCCCTGTTCCCAAGACAGATACGCAGTATTTT.

This chain uses TRBV18 with TRBJ2-7, with D maybe TRBD2 (5 bases). In germline, CDR1 is KGHSH, CDR2 LQKENI. V was cut by 3 bases and J by 5 bases, with 14 bases left in between. This CDR3 spans 14 amino acids. Here the CDR3 reads CASSPSGVYHEQYF. The CDR3 DNA follows: TGTGCCAGCTCACCCTCCGGGGTTTACCACGAGCAGTACTTC.

The rearrangement joins TRBV7-3 to TRBJ1-2; tentative D call: TRBD1 (6 bases). With 2 bases removed from V and 8 bases from J, the gap between germline ends came to 18 bases. The CDR3 spans 15 residues. Germline-derived CDR1 and CDR2 are SGHTA and FQGTGA. The chain's CDR3 is CASSLYPGDHLGYTF. The CDR3 bases are TGTGCCAGCAGCTTATATCCAGGGGATCACCTCGGCTACACCTTC.

The chain uses TRBV18 and TRBJ2-3, with 11 bases that match TRBD2. This CDR3 contains 16 residues. V was pared by 5 bases and J by 2 bases, with 6 bases of the junction left unmatched. CDR1 KGHSH and CDR2 LQKENI come from the germline V gene. CDR3 sequence reads: CASSSLAGELTDTQYF. In DNA form, the CDR3 reads TGTGCCAGCTCATCACTAGCGGGAGAACTCACAGATACGCAGTATTTT.

The CDR3 is CAIRGVSRESANEQFF. CDR3 coding DNA: TGTGCCATCAGGGGGGTTTCGCGGGAGTCAGCCAATGAGCAGTTCTTC. The chain combines TRBV10-3 with TRBJ2-1, with 7 bases aligning to TRBD2. J lost 6 bases, V lost 6 bases, and 14 bases had no gene match. This CDR3 region has 16 residues. Germline CDR1 ENHRY, CDR2 SYGVKD.

The V and J genes are TRBV2 and TRBJ2-7; 12 positions agree with TRBD2. After removal of 6 bases from V and 3 bases from J, the junction contained 3 bases not matched to a gene. The CDR3 is 14 residues long. CDR1 SNHLY and CDR2 FYNNEI come from the germline V gene. The CDR3, as DNA: TGTGCCAGCAGCTCGACTAGCGGGGGCTACGAGCAGTACTTC. Its translation: CASSSTSGGYEQYF.

This chain uses TRBV10-2 with TRBJ2-2; 12 bases fit TRBD2. The CDR3 sequence is 17 residues long. CDR1 and CDR2 from the germline V gene are WSHSY and SAAADI. Unmatched junction bases numbered 15, after V lost 10 bases and J lost 6 bases. The CDR3 sequence: CATKQTSGRSFAGELFF. The CDR3 DNA reads TGCGCCACCAAACAGACTAGCGGGAGATCCTTCGCCGGGGAGCTGTTTTTT.

The rearrangement links TRBV2 to TRBJ1-4; the D gene is possibly TRBD1 (6 bases). V lost 6 bases to trimming and J lost 3 bases, with 11 bases between them. Per germline, CDR1 SNHLY and CDR2 FYNNEI. This CDR3 region has 14 residues. In DNA form, the CDR3 reads TGTGCCAGCAGGGCAGGGGTATCTAATGAAAAACTGTTTTTT. Amino acid sequence: CASRAGVSNEKLFF.

In the case of this clone: The junction departs from germline at one end; a sequencing error may be responsible. The chain combines TRBV7-7 with TRBJ2-5, with 9 bases that match TRBD1. The CDR3 totals 17 residues. The germline CDR1 and CDR2 sequences are SSHAT and FNYEAQ (reference sequence). This CDR3 reads CASSPRTGENAQVTQYF. DNA for the CDR3: TGTGCTAGCAGCCCGCGGACAGGGGAAAATGCACAAGTTACCCAGTACTTC.

The chain recombines TRBV7-2 with TRBJ2-7; TRBD1 agrees at 7 bases. The CDR3 spans 14 residues. CDR1 is SGHTA and CDR2 is FQGNSA in the germline V gene. V dropped 4 bases and J dropped 1; count of bases not matched to a gene: 4. DNA for the CDR3: TGTGCCAGCAGCTCTATGACAGGGTCCTACGAGCAGTACTTC. It specifies CASSSMTGSYEQYF.

This sequence joins TRBV5-6 and TRBJ2-7, with D possibly TRBD1 on 6 matching bases. The germline V and J ends were trimmed by 4 bases and 3 bases, with 11 bases remaining between them. CDR1 is SGHDT, CDR2 YYEEEE, per germline. This CDR3 spans 13 amino acids. CDR3 sequence (DNA): TGTGCCAGCAGCAGGGACACCGACTACGAGCAGTACTTC. This gives the protein CASSRDTDYEQYF.

The rearrangement joins TRBV5-6 to TRBJ2-5; 9 bases map to TRBD2. V trimming: 4 bases; J trimming: 5 bases; junction bases outside the gene matches: 21. The CDR3 is made up of 19 amino acids. Germline CDR1 and CDR2: SGHDT and YYEEEE. The CDR3 loop is CASSPWGSGRLGPGETQYF. The CDR3, as DNA: TGTGCCAGCAGCCCCTGGGGTAGCGGGAGACTGGGCCCAGGGGAGACCCAGTACTTC.

This chain links TRBV19 with TRBJ1-2; D is perhaps TRBD1 (5 bases). The germline V gene has CDR1 LNHDA and CDR2 SQIVND (reference sequence). The CDR3 totals 13 residues. V lost 7 bases and J 4 bases, leaving 13 bases between the germline ends. DNA of the CDR3: TGTGCCAGTACCCGAGGGGCCCGCTATGGCTACACCTTC. Translated, it gives CASTRGARYGYTF.

V gene TRBV29-1 combines with J gene TRBJ1-2; TRBD1 is a possible D gene (6 bases). Trimming cost V 1 base and J 4 bases, with 13 bases left between them. There are 14 residues in the CDR3. Germline V gene data show CDR1 as SQVTM and CDR2 as ANQGSEA. The CDR3 DNA reads TGCAGCGTTGAAGGACGGAACAGGGCCTATGGCTACACCTTC. Translated: CSVEGRNRAYGYTF.

This clone was counted between two and nine times. The J gene is TRBJ1-1, the V gene TRBV4-2; D gene uncertain. The CDR3 contains 14 residues. Germline CDR1 LGHNA, CDR2 YNFKEQ. Trimming cost V 2 bases and J 0 bases, with 7 bases left between them. Here the CDR3 DNA reads TGTGCCAGCAGCCAAAGGGATATGAACACTGAAGCTTTCTTT. Protein: CASSQRDMNTEAFF.

This clone appeared a single time. V and J are TRBV19 and TRBJ2-3; D is perhaps TRBD2 (6 bases). This CDR3 is built from 16 residues. Germline CDR1 LNHDA, CDR2 SQIVND (reference sequence). V dropped 5 bases and J dropped 2 bases, with 17 bases sitting between them. CDR3 residues: CASSLRMGGPTDTQYF. The CDR3, as DNA: TGTGCCAGTAGTCTCAGAATGGGAGGTCCCACAGATACGCAGTATTTT.

The V call is TRBV18, the J call TRBJ2-7, with D perhaps matching TRBD1 (5 bases). CDR3 length: 15 residues. The germline V gene has CDR1 KGHSH and CDR2 LQKENI. Trimming removed 3 bases at V and 2 bases at J, with 14 bases between. The DNA of the CDR3 is TGTGCCAGCTCACCGGGGCGACGTCTAGCCTACGAGCAGTACTTC. Encoded protein: CASSPGRRLAYEQYF.

The chain combines TRBV5-5 with TRBJ1-5; D is uncertain. Germline V gives CDR1 SGHKS, CDR2 YYEKEE (reference sequence). Trimming shortened V by 0 bases and J by 0 bases, and 7 bases separated the two germline ends. The CDR3 runs 15 residues. The CDR3 region has the DNA TGTGCCAGCAGCTTGGTACAGAATAGCAATCAGCCCCAGCATTTT. Its protein is CASSLVQNSNQPQHF. Full variable domain (missing parts from reference TRBV5-5 and TRBJ1-5): DAGVTQSPTHLIKTRGQQVTLRCSPISGHKSVSWYQQVLGQGPQFIFQYYEKEERGRGNFPDRFSARQFPNYSSELNVNALLLGDSALYLCASSLVQNSNQPQHFGDGTRLSIL.

The chain recombines TRBV7-9 with TRBJ1-2; TRBD1 might be the D (6 bases). CDR1 SEHNR and CDR2 FQNEAQ come from the germline V gene (reference sequence). V lost 5 bases to trimming and J lost 2 bases, with 15 bases between them. The CDR3 totals 15 residues. CDR3 sequence: CASSAETGANYGYTF. Written as DNA, the CDR3 is TGTGCCAGCAGCGCTGAGACAGGAGCCAACTATGGCTACACCTTC.